This TCR beta chain was retrieved from a study of OX40 agonist ivuxolimab in advanced cancers. Across the whole study: Prior anti-PD-1, anti-PD-L1 or anti-CTLA-4 therapy was allowed; 30% to 40% had some. Study-wide findings and caveats: Some nonresponders likewise displayed low normalized T-cell clonal expansion.

The investigators sampled blood at baseline, at cycle 4 day 1, and at cycle 7 day 1. CDR1 is LNHDA, CDR2 SQIVND, per germline (reference sequence). The CDR3 length is 16 residues. Trimming removed 3 bases from V and 2 bases from J, with 14 bases in between. Only in-frame clones appear in the TCRdb table, and some are missing; sequencing was by immunoSEQ multiplex PCR. The sample holds tens of thousands of clones, around nine tenths seen once. As to this clone: Its antigen is not known.

This specimen consisted of CD4+ or CD8+ T cells sorted from blood, obtained in a trial of the OX40 agonist ivuxolimab. The clonotype comes from an adult with an advanced solid tumor such as melanoma, head and neck, liver or kidney cancer. The chain uses TRBV19 and TRBJ2-1; D uncertain. This CDR3 reads CASSIEERRPYNEQFF. Written as DNA, the CDR3 is TGTGCCAGTAGTATCGAGGAAAGACGGCCCTACAATGAGCAGTTCTTC.